This paragraph covers one T cell receptor beta chain sequence. This entry comes from a study of response to subunit inactivated influenza vaccine. TCRdb reprocessed the RT-PCR reads with MiXCR, giving one entry per CDR3 protein. The sample lists hundreds of thousands of distinct CDR3 sequences, 14% seen once, with around 7.6% in the top ten. Germline CDR1 and CDR2: SEHNR and FQNEAQ (reference sequence). Trimming removed 4 bases from V and 2 bases from J, with 17 bases in between. The CDR3 totals 16 residues. The starting material was PBMCs from blood, obtained 14 to 15 days before vaccination. This TCR was sampled from a man aged 50 to 59 who received an inactivated influenza vaccine. The chain uses TRBV7-9 and TRBJ2-5, with D possibly being TRBD2 (5 bases). The CDR3 sequence is CASSSRLKVPQETQYF. The CDR3 nucleotides read TGTGCCAGCAGCTCCCGACTAAAGGTCCCACAAGAGACCCAGTACTTC. The full variable domain, completed using reference TRBV7-9 and TRBJ2-5, is DTGVSQNPRHKITKRGQNVTFRCDPISEHNRLYWYRQTLGQGPEFLTYFQNEAQLEKSRLLSDRFSAERPKGSFSTLEIQRTEQGDSAMYLCASSSRLKVPQETQYFGPGTRLLVL.